This TCR beta chain was retrieved from a study of blood T cell dynamics during melanoma immunotherapy. Study summary: Standard first-line treatment here was pembrolizumab or nivolumab plus ipilimumab in metastatic melanoma. Overall study results and limits: Whether repertoire-driving clones were melanoma-specific could not be determined.

Only in-frame clones appear in the TCRdb table, and some are missing; sequencing was by immunoSEQ multiplex PCR. The data contain fewer than 13,000 clones, around 86% of them singletons. Time point noted: week 3, after first cycle of checkpoint inhibitor. Patients with prior systemic cancer treatment, concomitant immunosuppressants, or other active malignancies were excluded. As to this clone: Its matching antigen is unknown.

This material consisted of blood, taken from a patient treated with checkpoint blockade. This receptor was identified in a human donor with melanoma.

In DNA, the CDR3 is TGTGCCAGTAGTGACTGGGGGGGGGAGCTGTTTTTT. Its protein is CASSDWGGELFF. The chain uses TRBV19 and TRBJ2-2; D tentatively reads TRBD1 or TRBD2 (5 bases each). Per germline, CDR1 LNHDA and CDR2 SQIVND (reference sequence). V was shortened by 5 bases and J by 8 bases, with 9 bases between the two germline ends. The CDR3 consists of 12 residues.